This T cell receptor (beta chain) was recovered during a study of shared clonotypes between healthy human individuals. About the research overall: Three CD4 naive, three CD4 memory, two CD8 naive and one CD8 memory plate were used per donor.

The CDR3 is 15 amino acids. CDR1 and CDR2 (germline): MNHEY, SVGAGI. V lost 0 bases and J lost 4, with 11 bases in between. The method was immunoSEQ multiplex PCR; TCRdb's version includes in-frame clones alone and lacks a portion of them. The table has more than 2 million clones, approximately 94% seen once. Researchers partitioned CD4+ cells into CD45RA+ naive and CD45RA-negative memory subsets. This clone was seen a single time. The chain has TRBV6-5 and TRBJ2-3; D gene ambiguous. This clonotype was obtained from a young man in good health. The sample taken for sequencing was naive CD4+ T cells sorted from blood. Noted subset: CD45RA+ positively selected. CDR3 residues: CASSYSSKRADTQYF. DNA of the CDR3: TGTGCCAGCAGTTACTCATCCAAAAGGGCAGATACGCAGTATTTT.